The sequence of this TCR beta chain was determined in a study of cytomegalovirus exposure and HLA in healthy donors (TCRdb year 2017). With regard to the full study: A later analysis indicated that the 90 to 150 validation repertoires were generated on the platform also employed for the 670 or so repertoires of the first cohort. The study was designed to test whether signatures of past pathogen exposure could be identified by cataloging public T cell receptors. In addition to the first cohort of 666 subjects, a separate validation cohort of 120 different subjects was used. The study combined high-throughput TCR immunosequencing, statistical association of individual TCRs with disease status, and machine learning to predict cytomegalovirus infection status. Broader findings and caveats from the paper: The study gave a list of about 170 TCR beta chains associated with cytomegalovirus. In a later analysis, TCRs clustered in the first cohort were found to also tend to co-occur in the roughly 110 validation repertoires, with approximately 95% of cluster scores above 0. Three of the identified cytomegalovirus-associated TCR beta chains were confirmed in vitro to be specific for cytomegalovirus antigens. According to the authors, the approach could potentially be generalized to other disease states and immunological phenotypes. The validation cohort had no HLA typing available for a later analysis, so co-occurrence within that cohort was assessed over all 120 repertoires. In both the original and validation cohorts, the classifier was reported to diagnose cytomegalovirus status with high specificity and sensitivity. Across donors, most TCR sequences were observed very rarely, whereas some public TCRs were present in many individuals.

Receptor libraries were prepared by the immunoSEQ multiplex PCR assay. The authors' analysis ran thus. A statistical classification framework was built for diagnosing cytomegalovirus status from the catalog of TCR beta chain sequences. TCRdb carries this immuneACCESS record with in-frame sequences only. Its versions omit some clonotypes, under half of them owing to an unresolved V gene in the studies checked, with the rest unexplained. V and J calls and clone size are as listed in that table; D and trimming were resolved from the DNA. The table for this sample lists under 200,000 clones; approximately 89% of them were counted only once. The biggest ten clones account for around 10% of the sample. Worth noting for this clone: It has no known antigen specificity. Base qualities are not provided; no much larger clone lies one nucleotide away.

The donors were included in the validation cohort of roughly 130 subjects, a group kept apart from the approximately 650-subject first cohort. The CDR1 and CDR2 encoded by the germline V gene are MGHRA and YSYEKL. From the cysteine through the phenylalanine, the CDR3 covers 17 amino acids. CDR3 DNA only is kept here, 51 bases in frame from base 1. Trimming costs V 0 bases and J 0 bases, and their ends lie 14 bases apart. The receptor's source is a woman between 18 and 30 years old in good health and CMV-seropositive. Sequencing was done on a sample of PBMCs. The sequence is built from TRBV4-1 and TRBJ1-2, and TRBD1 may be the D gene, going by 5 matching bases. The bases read TGCGCCAGCAGCCAAGAGGGCGGGGCGCTAGCTAACTATGGCTACACCTTC. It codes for CASSQEGGALANYGYTF.